This T cell receptor beta chain appears in the sequencing data of a study of T-cell reconstitution after alpha-beta-depleted transplantation in children. The V gene's germline CDR1 is DFQATT and CDR2 SNEGSKA (reference sequence). CDR3 length: 16 residues. Trimming stripped 4 bases from V and 5 bases from J, with 21 bases between. The library targeted TCRbeta and was prepared with unique molecular identifiers. TCRdb re-called the PCR reads through MiXCR, storing one row per CDR3 protein. The profile shows 330,000 or so distinct CDR3 sequences, 9% to 12% of them singletons. The sequencing used PBMCs from the stem cell graft donor, collected from the stem cell graft. This sequence joins TRBV20-1 and TRBJ1-5; a weak D match, TRBD1 (6 bases). This TCR came from a human donor who donated a stem cell graft to a child with acute lymphoblastic leukemia. The CDR3 here is CSAIFGMDRVDQPQHF. The CDR3 DNA follows: TGCAGTGCTATCTTCGGTATGGACAGAGTAGATCAGCCCCAGCATTTT.